The 17 T cell receptor beta chains given below trace back to one sample, sequenced in a study of Ad26.COV2.S vaccination and SARS-CoV-2 variants. As for treatment: some 20 received Ad26.COV2.S at low or high dose, single or two shots; 5 received placebo; per-sample allocation not given. Collection of the samples took place on day 63 after the first injection of vaccine or placebo. Method: immunoSEQ multiplex PCR; TCRdb's copy keeps in-frame clones and lacks some. The table records fewer than 800,000 clones, 89% of them present only once. Sample: peripheral blood, taken in a trial of Ad26.COV2.S vaccine versus placebo. Receptors were obtained from a person between 18 and 60 years old who received the Ad26.COV2.S COVID-19 vaccine or a placebo.

The V call is TRBV5-1, the J call TRBJ2-1; 11 nucleotides align to TRBD2. Germline CDR1 reads SGHRS; CDR2 reads YFSETQ. This CDR3 spans 15 amino acids. Trimming removed 0 bases from V and 10 bases from J; junction bases left unmatched: 6. CDR3 bases: TGCGCCAGCAGCTTGGTAGCGGGAGGGCCGCGAGAGCAGTTCTTC. Protein sequence: CASSLVAGGPREQFF.

This clone appeared a few times. This sample also contains other DNA sequences that code for the same CDR3. V is TRBV30 and J is TRBJ1-1, with TRBD1 matching over 10 bases. The CDR3 length is 13 residues. Germline lookup yields CDR1 GTSNPN and CDR2 SVGIG (reference sequence). Trimming cost V 1 base and J 5 bases; bases outside gene matches: 1. The CDR3 nucleotides are TGTGCCTGGAGTGGACAGGGGGCGACTGAAGCTTTCTTT. Translation gives CAWSGQGATEAFF.

The chain links TRBV4-2 to TRBJ2-2; maybe TRBD1 (6 bases). V was trimmed by 0 bases and J by 4 bases, leaving 12 bases between them. CDR1 and CDR2 from the germline V gene are LGHNA and YNFKEQ. The length of the CDR3 is 16 residues. The CDR3 loop reads CASSQEGGHSTGELFF. DNA for the CDR3: TGTGCCAGCAGCCAAGAAGGGGGACACAGCACCGGGGAGCTGTTTTTT.

The rearrangement links TRBV10-2 to TRBJ1-5; D is unresolved. Germline V lookup: CDR1 WSHSY, CDR2 SAAADI. This CDR3 comprises 15 residues. V was clipped by 3 bases and J by 2 bases, with 11 bases between them. CDR3 sequence: CASSDEHRGNQPQHF. The CDR3 DNA reads as TGCGCCAGCAGTGACGAGCATCGGGGCAATCAGCCCCAGCATTTT.

CDR3 coding DNA: TGTGCCAGCATGTTAGGAGATTCTGGAAACACCATATATTTT. Translation gives CASMLGDSGNTIYF. The chain is built from TRBV6-5 and TRBJ1-3; D is undetermined. The V gene's germline CDR1 is MNHEY and CDR2 SVGAGI. The CDR3 is 14 residues long. V lost 7 bases and J 1 base, leaving 11 bases between the germline ends.

J is TRBJ2-5 and V is TRBV7-3, with TRBD1 as a possible D gene (6 bases). CDR1 and CDR2 from the germline V gene are SGHTA and FQGTGA. This CDR3 contains 15 residues. V was clipped by 5 bases and J by 1 base, with 14 bases between them. The CDR3 protein is CASSPSRGPQETQYF. In DNA, the CDR3 is TGTGCCAGCAGCCCCAGCAGGGGACCCCAAGAGACCCAGTACTTC. The whole variable domain, filled in from reference TRBV7-3 and TRBJ2-5, reads GAGVSQTPSNKVTEKGKYVELRCDPISGHTALYWYRQSLGQGPEFLIYFQGTGAADDSGLPNDRFFAVRPEGSVSTLKIQRTERGDSAVYLCASSPSRGPQETQYFGPGTRLLVL.

This chain joins TRBV2 and TRBJ2-7, with D possibly being TRBD1 or TRBD2 (5 bases each). The CDR3 is 14 amino acids. With 6 bases removed from V and 2 bases from J, the gap between germline ends came to 14 bases. Germline V gene data show CDR1 as SNHLY and CDR2 as FYNNEI. As DNA, the CDR3 is TGTGCCAGCAGGTACCGGGACCGACCCTACGAGCAGTACTTC. Protein: CASRYRDRPYEQYF.

CDR3 sequence reads: CASSTGKNQPQHF. CDR3 nucleotide sequence: TGTGCCAGCAGCACAGGGAAGAATCAGCCCCAGCATTTT. The chain carries TRBV12-3 or TRBV12-4 and TRBJ1-5; D might be TRBD1 (6 bases). The ends were cut back, 6 bases at V and 4 bases at J, with 10 bases in the middle. The CDR3 is 13 amino acids.

The chain is built from TRBV4-2 and TRBJ1-5; the match to TRBD1 covers 10 bases. This CDR3 region has 17 residues. Germline CDR1 and CDR2: LGHNA and YNFKEQ. V trimming: 0 bases; J trimming: 5 bases; junction bases outside the gene matches: 7. As DNA, the CDR3 is TGTGCCAGCAGCCAAGAAGGGAGGGGACAGGGGCATCAGCCCCAGCATTTT. It translates to CASSQEGRGQGHQPQHF.

This clone was seen just once. The chain combines TRBV18 with TRBJ2-5; D call uncertain. The germline V gene has CDR1 KGHSH and CDR2 LQKENI. The CDR3 contains 15 residues. Between the trimmed V and J ends, which lost 4 bases and 3 bases, there was a span of 15 bases. The CDR3 nucleotides read TGTGCCAGCTCACTCTTCGACGGATTGGAAGAGACCCAGTACTTC. It is translated as CASSLFDGLEETQYF. The variable domain in full, with the rest retrieved from reference TRBV18 and TRBJ2-5, is NAGVMQNPRHLVRRRGQEARLRCSPMKGHSHVYWYRQLPEEGLKFMVYLQKENIIDESGMPKERFSAEFPKEGPSILRIQQVVRGDSAAYFCASSLFDGLEETQYFGPGTRLLVL.

V usage is TRBV7-2 and J usage is TRBJ2-1, with D possibly being TRBD1 (5 bases). The CDR3 extends over 15 amino acids. With 6 bases removed from V and 1 base from J, the gap between germline ends came to 13 bases. The germline gives CDR1 SGHTA, CDR2 FQGNSA. The CDR3 DNA sequence: TGTGCCAGCAGGGATCAGGGCTGGTCCTACAATGAGCAGTTCTTC. This gives the protein CASRDQGWSYNEQFF.

This clone was found once. This sample includes further DNA sequences coding for the same CDR3. The rearrangement uses TRBV30 and TRBJ1-2; TRBD1 might be the D (5 bases). The CDR3 is made up of 13 amino acids. V shed 0 bases and J shed 4 bases, with 9 bases lying between them. Germline V lookup: CDR1 GTSNPN, CDR2 SVGIG (reference sequence). CDR3 sequence reads: CAWSVRGIYGYTF. DNA of the CDR3: TGTGCCTGGAGTGTTCGGGGGATCTATGGCTACACCTTC.

Many counts were recorded for this clone. This chain uses TRBV5-6 with TRBJ1-6; D uncertain. CDR3 length equals 15 residues. CDR1 and CDR2 from the germline V gene are SGHDT and YYEEEE. The V end lost 4 bases, the J end lost 0 bases, and 8 bases lay between the germline ends. The CDR3: CASSGYSSYNSPLHF. In DNA form, the CDR3 reads TGTGCCAGCAGCGGGTACAGCTCCTATAATTCACCCCTCCACTTT.

The rearrangement links TRBV27 to TRBJ2-3, with D unresolved. Trimming stripped 2 bases from V and 3 bases from J, with 6 bases between. The germline V gene encodes CDR1 MNHEY and CDR2 SMNVEV (reference sequence). The CDR3 totals 13 residues. In DNA, the CDR3 is TGTGCCAGCAGTTTAAAAGCGACAGATACGCAGTATTTT. This codes for CASSLKATDTQYF.

V gene TRBV19 combines with J gene TRBJ1-6; tentative D call: TRBD1 (5 bases). CDR3 size: 17 residues. Trimming removed 5 bases at V and 0 bases at J, with 14 bases between. Germline V gene data show CDR1 as LNHDA and CDR2 as SQIVND (reference sequence). CDR3: CASSSQGRSSYNSPLHF. The CDR3 DNA sequence: TGTGCCAGTAGTTCTCAGGGCCGGAGCTCCTATAATTCACCCCTCCACTTT. The whole variable domain, remainder taken from reference TRBV19 and TRBJ1-6, is DGGITQSPKYLFRKEGQNVTLSCEQNLNHDAMYWYRQDPGQGLRLIYYSQIVNDFQKGDIAEGYSVSREKKESFPLTVTSAQKNPTAFYLCASSSQGRSSYNSPLHFGNGTRLTVT.

This chain connects TRBV5-1 to TRBJ1-6; 7 nucleotides align to TRBD1. The CDR3 has 15 amino acids. The germline V gene encodes CDR1 SGHRS and CDR2 YFSETQ. The trim removed 0 bases at V and 7 bases at J, leaving 4 bases unmatched. This chain's CDR3 is CASSLVTGANSPLHF. The CDR3 DNA is TGCGCCAGCAGCTTGGTCACAGGGGCGAATTCACCCCTCCACTTT. The entire variable domain, with the rest obtained from reference TRBV5-1 and TRBJ1-6, is as follows: KAGVTQTPRYLIKTRGQQVTLSCSPISGHRSVSWYQQTPGQGLQFLFEYFSETQRNKGNFPGRFSGRQFSNSRSEMNVSTLELGDSALYLCASSLVTGANSPLHFGNGTRLTVT.

A word on this clone: An end of the junction does not agree with germline; a read error may underlie this. V gene TRBV7-7 combines with J gene TRBJ2-1; no clear D gene. The germline V gene has CDR1 SSHAT and CDR2 FNYEAQ (reference sequence). This CDR3 is 13 amino acids long. The CDR3: CASSLDPRNEQFF. The CDR3 DNA reads as TGTGCTAGCAGCTTAGATCCCCGCAATGAGCAGTTCTTC.